This passage covers 6 T cell receptor beta chains from one sample sequenced in a study of blood T cells in healthy people across ages. PCR was performed a second time for about 7 to 11 cycles using a sample-barcoded 5' primer and a J-beta primer mix. TCRdb re-called the 5' RACE reads with MiXCR, one entry per CDR3 protein. The table records about 1 million distinct CDR3 sequences, 45% of them present only once. The sample was blood. The receptors stem from a woman aged 55 to 70 in good health.

This chain uses TRBV20-1 with TRBJ2-2; TRBD2 matches 11 bases. The CDR3 covers 16 residues. The ends lost 3 bases at V and 3 bases at J; junction bases unmatched: 6. CDR1 and CDR2 (germline): DFQATT, SNEGSKA (reference sequence). The DNA of the CDR3 is TGCAGTGCTAGGAGTAGCGGGAGGGCCTACACCGGGGAGCTGTTTTTT. Translating it yields CSARSSGRAYTGELFF.

The CDR3 region is CASSYIPSSYNEQFF. In DNA form, the CDR3 reads TGTGCCAGCAGCTACATCCCCAGCTCCTACAATGAGCAGTTCTTC. The V and J genes are TRBV12-3 or TRBV12-4 and TRBJ2-1, with no clear D. The CDR3 loop spans 15 amino acids. Trimming took off 6 bases at V and 0 bases at J, with 12 bases between the two ends.

This clonotype has just a few counts. V gene TRBV27 combines with J gene TRBJ2-5, with 13 bases lining up with TRBD2. V was pared by 5 bases and J by 12 bases, with 3 bases of the junction left unmatched. The CDR3 runs to 12 residues. Germline-derived CDR1 and CDR2 are MNHEY and SMNVEV (reference sequence). The CDR3 DNA is TGTGCCAGCAGTGGACTAGCGGGAGACGAGTACTTC. Amino acids: CASSGLAGDEYF.

The V gene is TRBV20-1, the J gene TRBJ2-7, with D perhaps given as TRBD1 or TRBD2 (7 bases each). This CDR3 is 15 amino acids long. CDR1 DFQATT and CDR2 SNEGSKA come from the germline V gene (reference sequence). With 4 bases removed from V and 3 bases from J, the gap between germline ends came to 19 bases. As DNA, the CDR3 is TGCAGTGCTACCCTCCCAGGGGGGGCGAGCTACGAGCAGTACTTC. It yields the protein CSATLPGGASYEQYF.

The chain has TRBV6-5 and TRBJ2-5; TRBD1 aligns across 8 bases. Losses at the gene ends were 5 bases for V and 5 bases for J; bases not matched to a gene: 7. The CDR3 is 14 amino acids. CDR1 is MNHEY and CDR2 is SVGAGI in the germline V gene. The CDR3 nucleotides read TGTGCCAGCAGTCCTACACAGGGGGTCGAGACCCAGTACTTC. This gives the protein CASSPTQGVETQYF.

V is TRBV5-6 and J is TRBJ2-1, with D tentatively TRBD1 (7 bases). The germline V and J ends were trimmed by 5 bases and 9 bases, with 15 bases remaining between them. This CDR3 spans 13 amino acids. The germline gives CDR1 SGHDT, CDR2 YYEEEE. CDR3 DNA sequence: TGTGCCAGCAGAGACTCAGGGGGAGGTGAGCAGTTCTTC. It translates to CASRDSGGGEQFF.